Listed here is a single TCR beta chain. These data are taken from a study of cytomegalovirus exposure and HLA in healthy donors. Per the germline V gene, CDR1 is SGHNT and CDR2 is YYREEE (reference sequence). This CDR3 is built from 16 residues. Trimming at V came to 3 bases and at J to 1 base, leaving 6 bases not matched to a gene. The PCR was carried out with 60 Vbeta primers and 13 Jbeta primers. Only in-frame clones appear in the TCRdb table, and some are missing; sequencing was by immunoSEQ multiplex PCR. The data contain about 130,000 clones, about 84% of them singletons. The material sequenced was PBMCs. The sequence was collected from a young man in good health and CMV-seropositive. The chain links TRBV5-4 to TRBJ1-1; the match to TRBD1 covers 10 bases. This chain's CDR3 is CASSSRQGATNTEAFF. The CDR3 DNA reads TGTGCCAGCAGCTCAAGACAGGGGGCGACGAACACTGAAGCTTTCTTT.